This T cell receptor (beta chain) derives from a study of cytomegalovirus exposure and HLA in healthy donors. Study-level results: The study recorded 160 or so TCR beta chains that were cytomegalovirus-associated.

60 Vbeta and 13 Jbeta primers were used in PCR. Produced via immunoSEQ multiplex PCR; TCRdb's table is partial and in-frame only. The top ten hold approximately 1.7% of the sample, which has around 150,000 clones, 61% seen once. A word on this clone: Its antigen is as yet unknown.

The CDR3 length is 17 residues. The V and J ends lost 8 bases and 1 base respectively, with 22 bases between them. The sequence was collected from a male donor in good health and CMV-seronegative. The J gene is TRBJ2-3, the V gene TRBV23-1; D might be TRBD1 (6 bases). TRBV23-1 is an ORF; its function is uncertain. The sequenced material came from PBMCs. CDR3 amino acids: CASRDTEGEWGTDTQYF. The DNA of the CDR3 is TGCGCCAGCCGGGACACCGAGGGGGAGTGGGGCACAGATACGCAGTATTTT.